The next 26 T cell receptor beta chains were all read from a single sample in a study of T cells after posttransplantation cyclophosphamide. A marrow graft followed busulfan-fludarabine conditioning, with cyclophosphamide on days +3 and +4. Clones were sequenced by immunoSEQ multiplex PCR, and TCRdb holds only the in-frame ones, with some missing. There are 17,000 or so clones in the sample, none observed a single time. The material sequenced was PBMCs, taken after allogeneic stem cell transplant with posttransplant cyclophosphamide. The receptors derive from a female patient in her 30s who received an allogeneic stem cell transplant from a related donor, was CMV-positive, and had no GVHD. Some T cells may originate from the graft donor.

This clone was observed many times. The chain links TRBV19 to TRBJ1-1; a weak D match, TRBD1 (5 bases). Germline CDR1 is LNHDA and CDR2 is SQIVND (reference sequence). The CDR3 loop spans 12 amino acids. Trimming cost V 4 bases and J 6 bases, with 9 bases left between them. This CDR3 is CASSTGLSEAFF. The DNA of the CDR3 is TGTGCCAGTAGTACGGGACTCTCTGAAGCTTTCTTT.

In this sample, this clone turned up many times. DNA of the CDR3: TGTGCCAGCAGCAAAGGGGAGACAGGGCTCTACGAGCAGTACTTC. Its translation is CASSKGETGLYEQYF. The chain uses TRBV21-1 and TRBJ2-7; the listed D gene, TRBD1, was not tested against the DNA. TRBV21-1 corresponds to a pseudogene. This CDR3 comprises 15 residues.

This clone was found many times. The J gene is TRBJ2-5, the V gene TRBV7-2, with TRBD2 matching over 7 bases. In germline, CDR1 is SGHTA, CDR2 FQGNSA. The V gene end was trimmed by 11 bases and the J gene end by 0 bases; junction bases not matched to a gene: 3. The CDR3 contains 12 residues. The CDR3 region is CASGTNQETQYF. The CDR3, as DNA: TGTGCCTCCGGGACTAACCAAGAGACCCAGTACTTC.

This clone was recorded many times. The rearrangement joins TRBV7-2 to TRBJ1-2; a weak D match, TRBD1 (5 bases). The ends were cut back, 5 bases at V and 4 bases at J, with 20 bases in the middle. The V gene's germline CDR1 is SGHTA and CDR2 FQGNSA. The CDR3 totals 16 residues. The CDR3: CASSANGGTDPYGYTF. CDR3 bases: TGTGCCAGCAGCGCCAATGGGGGGACTGATCCCTATGGCTACACCTTC. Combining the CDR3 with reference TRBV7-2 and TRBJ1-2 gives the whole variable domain GAGVSQSPSNKVTEKGKDVELRCDPISGHTALYWYRQSLGQGLEFLIYFQGNSAPDKSGLPSDRFSAERTGGSVSTLTIQRTQQEDSAVYLCASSANGGTDPYGYTFGSGTRLTVV.

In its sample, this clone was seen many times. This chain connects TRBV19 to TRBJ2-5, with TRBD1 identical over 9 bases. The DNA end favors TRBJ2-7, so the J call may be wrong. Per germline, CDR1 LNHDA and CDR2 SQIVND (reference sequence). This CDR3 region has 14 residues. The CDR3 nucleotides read TGTGCCAGTAGCGGACAGGGGACCTTCTACGAGCAGTACTTC. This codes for CASSGQGTFYEQYF.

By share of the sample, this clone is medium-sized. The CDR3 nucleotides read TGCGCCAGCAGCTTGGGAGGGTTTGACTCTGGAAACACCATATATTTT. Translated, it gives CASSLGGFDSGNTIYF. The chain is built from TRBV5-1 and TRBJ1-3, with D unclear. The germline gives CDR1 SGHRS, CDR2 YFSETQ. The CDR3 is made up of 16 amino acids. With 0 bases removed from V and 0 bases from J, the gap between germline ends came to 10 bases.

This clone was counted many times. CDR3 DNA sequence: TGTGCCAGCAGCACTTACTTCGCGAGCTCCTACAATGAGCAGTTCTTC. Encoded protein: CASSTYFASSYNEQFF. This sequence joins TRBV5-6 and TRBJ2-1, with no clear D. CDR1 SGHDT and CDR2 YYEEEE come from the germline V gene. Between the trimmed V and J ends, which lost 4 bases and 0 bases, there was a span of 14 bases. The CDR3 totals 16 residues.

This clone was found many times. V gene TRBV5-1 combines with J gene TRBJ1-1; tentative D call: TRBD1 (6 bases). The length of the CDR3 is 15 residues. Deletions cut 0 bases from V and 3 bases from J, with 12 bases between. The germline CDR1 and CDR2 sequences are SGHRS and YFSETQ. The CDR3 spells CASSLGGGGHTEAFF. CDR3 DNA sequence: TGCGCCAGCAGCTTGGGAGGGGGGGGCCACACTGAAGCTTTCTTT.

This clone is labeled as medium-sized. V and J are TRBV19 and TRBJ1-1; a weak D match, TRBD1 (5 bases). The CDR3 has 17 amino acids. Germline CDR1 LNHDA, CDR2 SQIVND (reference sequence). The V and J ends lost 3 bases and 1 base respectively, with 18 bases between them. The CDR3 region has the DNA TGTGCCAGTAGTATGTCGAGTGGAGGGGACCCGAACACTGAAGCTTTCTTT. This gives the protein CASSMSSGGDPNTEAFF.

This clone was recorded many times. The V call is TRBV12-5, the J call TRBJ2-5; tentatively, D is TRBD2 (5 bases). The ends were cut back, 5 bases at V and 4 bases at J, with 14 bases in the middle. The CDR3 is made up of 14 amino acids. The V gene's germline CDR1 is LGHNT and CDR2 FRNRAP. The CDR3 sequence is CASGIHRERETQYF. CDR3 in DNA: TGTGCTAGTGGTATACACCGGGAACGAGAGACCCAGTACTTC.

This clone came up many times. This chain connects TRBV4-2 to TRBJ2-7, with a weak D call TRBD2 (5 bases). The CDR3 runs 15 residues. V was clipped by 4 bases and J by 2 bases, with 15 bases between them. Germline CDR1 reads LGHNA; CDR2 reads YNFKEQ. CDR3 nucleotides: TGTGCCAGCAGCCCAACTATACTAGAACCCTACGAGCAGTACTTC. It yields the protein CASSPTILEPYEQYF.

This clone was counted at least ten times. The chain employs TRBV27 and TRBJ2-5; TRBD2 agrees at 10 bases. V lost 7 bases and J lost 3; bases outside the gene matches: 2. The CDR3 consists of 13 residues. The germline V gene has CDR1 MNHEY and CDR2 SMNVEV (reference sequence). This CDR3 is CASTSGGEETQYF. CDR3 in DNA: TGTGCCAGCACTAGCGGGGGTGAAGAGACCCAGTACTTC.

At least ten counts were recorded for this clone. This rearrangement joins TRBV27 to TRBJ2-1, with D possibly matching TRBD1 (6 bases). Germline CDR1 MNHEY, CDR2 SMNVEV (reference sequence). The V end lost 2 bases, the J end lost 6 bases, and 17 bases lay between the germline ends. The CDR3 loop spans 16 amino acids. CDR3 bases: TGTGCCAGCAGTTTAGAGTTAGGGACAACCGTCAATGAGCAGTTCTTC. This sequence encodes CASSLELGTTVNEQFF.

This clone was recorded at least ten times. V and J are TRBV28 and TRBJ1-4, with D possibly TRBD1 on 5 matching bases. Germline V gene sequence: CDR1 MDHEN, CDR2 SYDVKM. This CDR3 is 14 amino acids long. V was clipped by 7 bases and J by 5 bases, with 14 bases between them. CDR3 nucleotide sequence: TGTGCCAGCATGGAGACAGTTTTGAATGAAAAACTGTTTTTT. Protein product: CASMETVLNEKLFF.

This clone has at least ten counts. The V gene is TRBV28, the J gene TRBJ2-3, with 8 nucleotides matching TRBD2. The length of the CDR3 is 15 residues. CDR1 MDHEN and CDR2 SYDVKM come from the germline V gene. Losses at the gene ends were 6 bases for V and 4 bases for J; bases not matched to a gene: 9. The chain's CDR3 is CASRLVGLVADTQYF. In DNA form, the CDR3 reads TGTGCCAGCAGGCTCGTGGGACTAGTAGCAGATACGCAGTATTTT. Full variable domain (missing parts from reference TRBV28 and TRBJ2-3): DVKVTQSSRYLVKRTGEKVFLECVQDMDHENMFWYRQDPGLGLRLIYFSYDVKMKEKGDIPEGYSVSREKKERFSLILESASTNQTSMYLCASRLVGLVADTQYFGPGTRLTVL.

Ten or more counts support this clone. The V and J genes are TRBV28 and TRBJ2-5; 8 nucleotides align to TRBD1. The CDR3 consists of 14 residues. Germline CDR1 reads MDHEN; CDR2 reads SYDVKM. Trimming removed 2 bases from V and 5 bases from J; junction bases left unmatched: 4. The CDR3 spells CASSLTRTGETQYF. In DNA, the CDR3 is TGTGCCAGCAGTTTAACCCGGACAGGGGAGACCCAGTACTTC.

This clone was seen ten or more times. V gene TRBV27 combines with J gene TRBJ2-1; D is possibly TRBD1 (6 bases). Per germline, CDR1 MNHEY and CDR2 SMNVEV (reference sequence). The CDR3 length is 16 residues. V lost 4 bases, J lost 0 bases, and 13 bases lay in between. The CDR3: CASSSQGLRSYNEQFF. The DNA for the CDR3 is TGTGCCAGCAGTTCACAGGGTCTGCGCTCCTACAATGAGCAGTTCTTC.

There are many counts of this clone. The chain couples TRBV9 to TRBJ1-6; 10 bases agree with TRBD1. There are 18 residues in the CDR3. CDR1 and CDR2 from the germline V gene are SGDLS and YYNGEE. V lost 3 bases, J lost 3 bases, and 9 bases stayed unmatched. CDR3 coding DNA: TGTGCCAGCAGCGCCGATTTGGACAGGGGGTTCTATAATTCACCCCTCCACTTT. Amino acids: CASSADLDRGFYNSPLHF.

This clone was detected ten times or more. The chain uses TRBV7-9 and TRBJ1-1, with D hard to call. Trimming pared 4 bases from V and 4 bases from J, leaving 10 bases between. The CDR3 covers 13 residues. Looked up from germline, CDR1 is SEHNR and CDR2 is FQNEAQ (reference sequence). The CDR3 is CASSSRESTEAFF. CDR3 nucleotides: TGTGCCAGCAGCTCGAGGGAGAGCACTGAAGCTTTCTTT.

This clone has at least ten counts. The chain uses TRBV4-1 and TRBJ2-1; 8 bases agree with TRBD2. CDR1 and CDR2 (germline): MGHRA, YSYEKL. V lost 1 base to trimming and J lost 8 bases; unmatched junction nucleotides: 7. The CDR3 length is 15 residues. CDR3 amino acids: CASSQGTGTSYEQFF. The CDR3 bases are TGCGCCAGCAGCCAAGGAACCGGGACTAGTTATGAGCAGTTCTTC.

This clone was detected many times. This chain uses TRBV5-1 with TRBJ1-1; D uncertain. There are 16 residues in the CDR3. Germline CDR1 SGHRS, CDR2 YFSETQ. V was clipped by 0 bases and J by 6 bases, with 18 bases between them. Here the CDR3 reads CASSLVNRAPGAEAFF. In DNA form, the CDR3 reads TGCGCCAGCAGCTTGGTGAATCGAGCCCCAGGCGCTGAAGCTTTCTTT.

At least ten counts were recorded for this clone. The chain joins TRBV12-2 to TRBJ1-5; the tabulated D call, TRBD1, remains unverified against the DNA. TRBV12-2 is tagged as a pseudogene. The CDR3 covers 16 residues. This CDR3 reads CASRSGQGRSNQPQHF. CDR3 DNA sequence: TGTGCAAGTCGCTCAGGACAGGGACGAAGCAATCAGCCCCAGCATTTT.

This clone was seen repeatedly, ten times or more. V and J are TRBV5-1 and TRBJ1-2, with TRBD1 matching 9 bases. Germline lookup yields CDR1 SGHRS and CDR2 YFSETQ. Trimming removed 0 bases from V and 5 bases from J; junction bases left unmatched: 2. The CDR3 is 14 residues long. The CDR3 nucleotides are TGCGCCAGCAGCTTGGAAGGACAGGGGTATGGCTACACCTTC. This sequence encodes CASSLEGQGYGYTF. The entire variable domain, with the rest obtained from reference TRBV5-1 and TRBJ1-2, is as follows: KAGVTQTPRYLIKTRGQQVTLSCSPISGHRSVSWYQQTPGQGLQFLFEYFSETQRNKGNFPGRFSGRQFSNSRSEMNVSTLELGDSALYLCASSLEGQGYGYTFGSGTRLTVV.

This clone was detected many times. CDR3 protein: CASSFDSEQFF. The CDR3 nucleotides are TGTGCCAGCAGCTTCGACAGTGAGCAGTTCTTC. The J gene is TRBJ2-1, the V gene TRBV11-2, with TRBD1 as a possible D gene (5 bases). V was clipped by 3 bases and J by 9 bases, with 6 bases between them. The CDR3 runs to 11 residues. CDR1 is SGHAT, CDR2 FQNNGV, per germline.

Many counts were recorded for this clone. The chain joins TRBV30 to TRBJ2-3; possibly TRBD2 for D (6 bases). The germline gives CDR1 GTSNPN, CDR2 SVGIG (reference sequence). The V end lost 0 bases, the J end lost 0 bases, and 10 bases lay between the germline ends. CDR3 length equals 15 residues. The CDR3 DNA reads TGTGCCTGGAGTGTGGGACTGTCGAGCACAGATACGCAGTATTTT. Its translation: CAWSVGLSSTDTQYF.

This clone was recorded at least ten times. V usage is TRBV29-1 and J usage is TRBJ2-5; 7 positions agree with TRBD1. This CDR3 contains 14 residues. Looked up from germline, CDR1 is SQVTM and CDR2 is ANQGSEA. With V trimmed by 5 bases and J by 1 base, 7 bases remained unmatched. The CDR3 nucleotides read TGCAGCGTTACCGGGACAGTAGTCCAAGAGACCCAGTACTTC. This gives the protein CSVTGTVVQETQYF.